A single sample is the source of the 24 T cell receptor beta chains below, sequenced in a study of blood T cell repertoires in COVID-19 (dated by TCRdb to the early 2020s). To prepare the library, the immunoSEQ multiplex PCR assay was applied. In TCRdb, the immuneACCESS table is reduced to in-frame sequences with V and J assigned. These tables do not hold every clone; where another copy was compared, an unresolved V gene accounts for under half, and the others remain unexplained. This sample lists 55,000 to 75,000 clones; 80% to 90% were detected once. The ten largest clones capture 15% to 17% of the sample. Specimen: peripheral blood. These receptors came from an older man with acute or convalescent COVID-19.

This chain links TRBV7-9 with TRBJ2-3, with D unclear. The CDR3 contains 13 residues. Trimming removed 5 bases at V and 4 bases at J, with 10 bases between. Germline values: CDR1 SEHNR, CDR2 FQNEAQ (reference sequence). The CDR3 DNA is TGTGCCAGCAGCCTCGACTGGGCAGATACGCAGTATTTT. As protein: CASSLDWADTQYF.

V gene TRBV11-3 combines with J gene TRBJ1-2; 8 bases match TRBD1. Germline V gene data show CDR1 as SGHNT and CDR2 as YENEEA. The CDR3 is 19 residues long. Germline trimming cut 5 bases from V and 0 bases from J; bases unmatched to any gene: 17. The CDR3 is CASSPPGAGGVLANYGYTF. CDR3 DNA: TGTGCCAGCAGCCCCCCCGGGGCAGGGGGCGTTCTAGCTAACTATGGCTACACCTTC.

This clone was detected once. The chain employs TRBV5-1 and TRBJ2-2; maybe TRBD2 (6 bases). V lost 4 bases and J lost 7, with 17 bases in between. Germline values: CDR1 SGHRS, CDR2 YFSETQ. This CDR3 region has 15 residues. The chain's CDR3 is CASSRTSGVDGELFF. The CDR3 region has the DNA TGCGCCAGCAGCCGCACCTCGGGGGTCGACGGGGAGCTGTTTTTT.

The genes are TRBV24-1 and TRBJ2-7; 10 positions match TRBD2. CDR3 length: 16 residues. Losses at the gene ends were 3 bases for V and 3 bases for J; bases not matched to a gene: 7. The germline gives CDR1 KGHDR, CDR2 SFDVKD. The CDR3 DNA follows: TGTGCCACCAGTGATCGGACTAGCGGACGAATCTACGAGCAGTACTTC. It codes for CATSDRTSGRIYEQYF.

The chain uses TRBV27 and TRBJ2-7, with TRBD1 matching over 10 bases. CDR1 is MNHEY, CDR2 SMNVEV, per germline (reference sequence). J was trimmed by 4 bases and V by 6 bases; bases with no gene match: 9. CDR3 length: 15 residues. The CDR3 DNA sequence: TGTGCCAGCAGCCCCTCGACAGGGGGCTTTTACGAGCAGTACTTC. This translates into CASSPSTGGFYEQYF.

The chain combines TRBV2 with TRBJ2-5; 7 nucleotides match TRBD1. J lost 1 base, V lost 5 bases, and 7 bases had no gene match. The germline V gene encodes CDR1 SNHLY and CDR2 FYNNEI. There are 15 residues in the CDR3. In nucleotides, the CDR3 is TGTGCCAGCAGTCCCGGACAGGACCCCCAAGAGACCCAGTACTTC. Translated: CASSPGQDPQETQYF.

The CDR3 nucleotides are TGCGCCAGCAGCCCCGCAGGGACAGGGGGCTTCGGGGAGCTGTTTTTT. It encodes CASSPAGTGGFGELFF. This rearrangement joins TRBV5-1 to TRBJ2-2, with 12 bases that match TRBD1. Germline CDR1 reads SGHRS; CDR2 reads YFSETQ. The CDR3 has 16 amino acids. V lost 4 bases, J lost 7 bases, and 8 bases stayed unmatched.

This clone was found once. J is TRBJ2-6 and V is TRBV21-1; TRBD1, the table's D call, was not compared with the DNA. TRBV21-1 counts as a pseudogene. The CDR3 totals 20 residues. CDR3 protein: CASSNRGTGEKFSGANVLTF. CDR3 nucleotides: TGTGCCAGCAGCAACCGGGGGACAGGGGAAAAATTCTCTGGGGCCAACGTCCTGACTTTC.

The J gene is TRBJ2-3, the V gene TRBV11-1; D remains unclear. CDR3 length: 11 amino acids. The germline CDR1 and CDR2 sequences are SGHAT and FQDESV (reference sequence). V was shortened by 2 bases and J by 5 bases, with 2 bases between the two germline ends. The CDR3 sequence is CASSLLDTQYF. Here the CDR3 DNA reads TGTGCCAGCAGCTTACTAGATACGCAGTATTTT.

CDR3 protein: CASSLAQGWGYTF. CDR3 sequence (DNA): TGTGCCAGCAGCTTAGCCCAGGGCTGGGGCTACACCTTC. The gene calls are TRBV7-3 and TRBJ1-2; tentative D call: TRBD1 (5 bases). Germline assignment: CDR1 SGHTA and CDR2 FQGTGA. The CDR3 extends over 13 amino acids. The V and J ends lost 2 bases and 8 bases respectively, with 12 bases between them.

This rearrangement joins TRBV11-2 to TRBJ2-5; 12 bases map to TRBD2. The junction had 5 bases not matched to a gene; V was cut back by 5 bases and J by 7 bases. The CDR3 consists of 14 residues. Germline V CDR1 and CDR2: SGHAT, FQNNGV. CDR3 DNA sequence: TGTGCCAGCAGCACAGGACTAGCGGGGTGGACCCAGTACTTC. This translates into CASSTGLAGWTQYF.

The chain combines TRBV7-8 with TRBJ2-3; 8 bases line up with TRBD2. The CDR3 runs to 14 residues. The germline V gene encodes CDR1 SGHVS and CDR2 FQNEAQ. J lost 6 bases, V lost 2 bases, and 4 bases had no gene match. CDR3 in amino acids: CASSLSGGADTQYF. In DNA form, the CDR3 reads TGTGCCAGCAGCTTATCCGGGGGGGCCGATACGCAGTATTTT.

This clone showed up just a few times. The chain links TRBV2 to TRBJ1-6; 9 nucleotides align to TRBD1. The CDR3 totals 16 residues. After removal of 2 bases from V and 10 bases from J, the junction contained 9 bases not matched to a gene. CDR1 SNHLY and CDR2 FYNNEI come from the germline V gene. CDR3 loop: CASSEINRGRESPLHF. DNA of the CDR3: TGTGCCAGCAGTGAAATCAACAGGGGGCGGGAATCACCCCTCCACTTT.

DNA of the CDR3: TGCGCCAGCAGCCAAACCATGGGCCTATTCACGGCACCCCTCCACTTT. Residues: CASSQTMGLFTAPLHF. V usage is TRBV4-1 and J usage is TRBJ1-6; no definite D call. Germline V gene data show CDR1 as MGHRA and CDR2 as YSYEKL. Trimming pared 2 bases from V and 11 bases from J, leaving 19 bases between. The CDR3 is 16 amino acids.

The chain couples TRBV21-1 to TRBJ2-3; the tabulated D call, TRBD2, remains unverified against the DNA. TRBV21-1 is annotated as a pseudogene. The CDR3 is 16 residues long. Here the CDR3 DNA reads TGTGCCAGCAGCCTCCGTAGCGTGGATCCGGCAGATACGCAGTATTTT. Its translation is CASSLRSVDPADTQYF.

This chain joins TRBV19 and TRBJ2-5; 9 bases align to TRBD1. This CDR3 spans 16 amino acids. J lost 4 bases, V lost 6 bases, and 12 bases had no gene match. The V gene's germline CDR1 is LNHDA and CDR2 SQIVND (reference sequence). CDR3 amino acids: CASSSPGTGTLETQYF. The CDR3 nucleotides are TGTGCCAGTAGCAGTCCCGGGACAGGGACCTTAGAGACCCAGTACTTC.

The CDR3 region has the DNA TGTGCCAGCAGCTTGGAAGCGGACACTGAAGCTTTCTTT. This sequence encodes CASSLEADTEAFF. The rearrangement uses TRBV5-5 and TRBJ1-1; D gene ambiguous. V shed 0 bases and J shed 3 bases, with 6 bases lying between them. This CDR3 is built from 13 residues. Germline CDR1 SGHKS, CDR2 YYEKEE (reference sequence). The complete variable domain, with remaining parts taken from reference TRBV5-5 and TRBJ1-1, reads DAGVTQSPTHLIKTRGQQVTLRCSPISGHKSVSWYQQVLGQGPQFIFQYYEKEERGRGNFPDRFSARQFPNYSSELNVNALLLGDSALYLCASSLEADTEAFFGQGTRLTVV.

This rearrangement joins TRBV7-3 to TRBJ2-5; 9 bases align to TRBD2. The CDR3 runs 17 residues. Germline CDR1 is SGHTA and CDR2 is FQGTGA. V trimming: 1 base; J trimming: 1 base; junction bases outside the gene matches: 7. The CDR3 sequence: CASSLRGLAQGQETQYF. CDR3 DNA: TGTGCCAGCAGCTTAAGAGGACTAGCGCAAGGCCAAGAGACCCAGTACTTC.

The chain joins TRBV3-1 (or the pseudogene TRBV3-2) to TRBJ2-3; tentative D call: TRBD1 (6 bases). Trimming cost V 4 bases and J 6 bases, with 11 bases left between them. This CDR3 comprises 13 residues. Germline CDR1 LGHDT, CDR2 YNNKEL (reference sequence). CDR3 sequence reads: CASSRQDSDTQYF. The CDR3 coding sequence is TGTGCCAGCAGCCGACAGGATTCCGATACGCAGTATTTT.

This chain links TRBV18 with TRBJ1-1; D remains unclear. This CDR3 has 14 amino acids. V was pared by 0 bases and J by 1 base, with 6 bases between. Looked up from germline, CDR1 is KGHSH and CDR2 is LQKENI. The chain's CDR3 is CASSPPAANTEAFF. The CDR3 nucleotides are TGTGCCAGCTCACCACCGGCGGCGAACACTGAAGCTTTCTTT. Full variable domain (remainder filled in from reference TRBV18 and TRBJ1-1): NAGVMQNPRHLVRRRGQEARLRCSPMKGHSHVYWYRQLPEEGLKFMVYLQKENIIDESGMPKERFSAEFPKEGPSILRIQQVVRGDSAAYFCASSPPAANTEAFFGQGTRLTVV.

The chain carries TRBV18 and TRBJ1-5, with no clear D. Germline lookup yields CDR1 KGHSH and CDR2 LQKENI. Trimming took off 4 bases at V and 5 bases at J, with 9 bases between the two ends. The CDR3 length is 13 residues. The CDR3 DNA follows: TGTGCCAGCTCACAAGAGGAATATCAGCCCCAGCATTTT. Its protein product is CASSQEEYQPQHF.

This chain uses TRBV5-1 with TRBJ2-2; D not certain. The germline V and J ends were trimmed by 3 bases and 5 bases, with 17 bases remaining between them. In germline, CDR1 is SGHRS, CDR2 YFSETQ. The CDR3 sequence is 16 residues long. CDR3 nucleotides: TGCGCCAGCAGCTCATCCCCGGAGCTCGGGACCGGGGAGCTGTTTTTT. Its protein product is CASSSSPELGTGELFF.

The V call is TRBV7-2, the J call TRBJ2-1; 7 nucleotides line up with TRBD2. CDR1 is SGHTA, CDR2 FQGNSA, per germline. With 5 bases clipped from V and 7 bases from J, the junction kept 11 bases outside the gene matches. There are 15 residues in the CDR3. CDR3 nucleotides: TGTGCCAGCAGCCCAGGACTAGGGGAGGCTAATGAGCAGTTCTTC. Translation: CASSPGLGEANEQFF.

The rearrangement uses TRBV28 and TRBJ2-4, with D perhaps TRBD2 (5 bases). V gave up 5 bases and J gave up 0 bases, with 8 bases separating them. Germline V gene lookup returns CDR1 MDHEN and CDR2 SYDVKM. This CDR3 is built from 14 residues. CDR3 loop: CASSPGLAKNIQYF. The CDR3 DNA follows: TGTGCCAGCAGTCCTGGACTAGCCAAAAACATTCAGTACTTC. The complete variable domain, with remaining parts taken from reference TRBV28 and TRBJ2-4, reads DVKVTQSSRYLVKRTGEKVFLECVQDMDHENMFWYRQDPGLGLRLIYFSYDVKMKEKGDIPEGYSVSREKKERFSLILESASTNQTSMYLCASSPGLAKNIQYFGAGTRLSVL.